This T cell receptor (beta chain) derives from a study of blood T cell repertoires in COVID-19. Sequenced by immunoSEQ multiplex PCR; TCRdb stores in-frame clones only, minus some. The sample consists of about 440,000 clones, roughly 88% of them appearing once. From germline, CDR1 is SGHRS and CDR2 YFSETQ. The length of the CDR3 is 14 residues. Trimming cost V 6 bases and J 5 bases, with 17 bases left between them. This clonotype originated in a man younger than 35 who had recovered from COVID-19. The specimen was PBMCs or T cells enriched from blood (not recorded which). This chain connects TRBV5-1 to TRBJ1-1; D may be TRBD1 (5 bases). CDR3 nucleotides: TGCGCCAGCAATATCGGCAGGGCCAAAACTGAAGCTTTCTTT. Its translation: CASNIGRAKTEAFF.